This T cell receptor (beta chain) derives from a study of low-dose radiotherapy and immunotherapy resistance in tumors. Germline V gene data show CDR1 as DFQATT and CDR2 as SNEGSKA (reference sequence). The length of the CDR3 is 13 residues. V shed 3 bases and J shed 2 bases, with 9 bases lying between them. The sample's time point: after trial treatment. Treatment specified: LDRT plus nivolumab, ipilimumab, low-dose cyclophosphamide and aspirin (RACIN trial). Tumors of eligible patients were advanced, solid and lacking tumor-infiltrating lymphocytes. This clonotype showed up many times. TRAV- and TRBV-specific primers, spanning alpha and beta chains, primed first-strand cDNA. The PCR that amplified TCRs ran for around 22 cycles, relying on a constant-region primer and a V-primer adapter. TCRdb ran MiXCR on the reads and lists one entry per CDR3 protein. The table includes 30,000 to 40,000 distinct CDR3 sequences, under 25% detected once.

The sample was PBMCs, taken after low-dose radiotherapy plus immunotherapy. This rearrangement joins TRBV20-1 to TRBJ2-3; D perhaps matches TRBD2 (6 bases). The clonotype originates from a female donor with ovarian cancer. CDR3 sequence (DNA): TGCAGTGCTAGGGACTACTTCACAGATACGCAGTATTTT. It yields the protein CSARDYFTDTQYF.